This is a list of T cell receptor beta chains from one sample in a study of CDR3 diversity in severe acne. TCRdb re-called the PCR reads through MiXCR, storing one row per CDR3 protein. Here the sample spans approximately 79,000 distinct CDR3 sequences, over 45% being singletons. Sequenced input: blood. These TCRs come from a male donor in good health, serving as a control. Each CDR3 is given with its conserved first and last residue. A D gene is named only where the DNA matches it firmly. Rows give clone size only sometimes, using once, few, many, or a class for an expanded clone.

j_call | d_call | v_call | clone_size | cdr3_aa | cdr3_nt
TRBJ2-5 | TRBD2 | TRBV7-2 | NA | CASSLAMIAGEVTLYF | TGTGCCAGTAGCTTAGCGATGATAGCGGGGGAGGTGACCCTGTACTTC
TRBJ1-3 | NA | TRBV7-9 | many | CASSLSVTGAGNTIYF | TGTGCCAGCAGCTTAAGTGTGACAGGAGCTGGAAACACCATATATTTT
TRBJ2-7 | NA | TRBV11-2 | NA | CASSLVYYFANTGGSGYEQYF | TGTGCCAGCAGCTTAGTATACTACTTCGCGAACACCGGGGGTAGCGGCTACGAGCAGTACTTC
TRBJ2-1 | NA | TRBV5-6 | many | CASSPRTVKLQNNEQFF | TGTGCCAGCAGCCCGCGGACTGTAAAGTTACAAAACAATGAGCAGTTCTTC
TRBJ1-6 | NA | TRBV5-1 | NA | CASSRDGDNSHSPLHF | TGCGCCAGCAGTCGAGACGGGGACAATTCCCATTCACCCCTCCACTTT
TRBJ1-4 | NA | TRBV5-4 | NA | CASSWKGETNEKLFF | TGTGCCAGCAGCTGGAAGGGGGAAACTAATGAAAAACTGTTTTTT
TRBJ2-3 | NA | TRBV6-6 | many | CASSYSAEKEYF | TGTGCCAGCAGTTACTCGGCAGAGAAGGAGTATTTT
TRBJ2-7 | TRBD2 | TRBV10-3 | NA | CAIEKGLAGLDEQYF | TGTGCCATCGAAAAGGGACTAGCGGGATTGGACGAGCAGTACTTC
TRBJ2-1 | TRBD2 | TRBV10-3 | NA | CAIRGGEEQFF | TGTGCCATCAGGGGAGGGGAGGAGCAGTTCTTC
TRBJ2-7 | TRBD1 | TRBV20-1 | NA | CSAPDRAYEQYF | TGCAGTGCCCCAGACAGGGCCTACGAGCAGTACTTC
TRBJ1-1 | NA | TRBV19 | many | CASSLYDGTEAFF | TGTGCCAGTAGTCTGTACGACGGCACTGAAGCTTTCTTT
TRBJ2-7 | TRBD1 | TRBV5-1 | NA | CASSLRQGAIHEQYF | TGCGCCAGCAGCTTGAGACAGGGTGCCATCCACGAGCAGTACTTC